This TCR beta chain stems from a study of blood T cell repertoires in COVID-19. Per the germline V gene, CDR1 is ENHRY and CDR2 is SYGVKD. This CDR3 spans 14 amino acids. J was trimmed by 5 bases and V by 6 bases; bases with no gene match: 4. Sequenced by immunoSEQ multiplex PCR; TCRdb stores in-frame clones only, minus some. The sample consists of approximately 110,000 clones, around 90% of them appearing once. The sample was peripheral blood. The receptor comes from a man aged 50 or older with COVID-19, enrolled during active disease. The chain uses TRBV10-3 and TRBJ2-3; TRBD1 matches at 11 bases. The DNA of the CDR3 is TGTGCCATCAGGGACAGGGGGCGAAGAGATACGCAGTATTTT. The encoded protein is CAIRDRGRRDTQYF.